The T cell receptor beta chain described here comes from a study of graft-versus-host responses after intestinal transplantation. Across the whole study: Uniformly, recipients were administered anti-thymocyte globulin induction with subsequent tacrolimus and steroids for roughly three years. Study observations and caveats: In recipient marrow, GvH clones were found, and some appeared first in ileum or blood. Researchers found peak circulating GvH clone levels linked to early post-transplant HvG declines. Across patients carrying graft-donor T cell macrochimerism, allografts held high graft-versus-host to host-versus-graft clonal ratios.

Germline CDR1 and CDR2: SNHLY and FYNNEI. The CDR3 loop spans 15 amino acids. V lost 1 base, J lost 0 bases, and 10 bases lay in between. Points on this clone: Its antigen is currently unknown.

Profiling relied on immunoSEQ multiplex PCR, and the TCRdb table lists in-frame clones only, not all of them. Here the sample spans more than 60,000 clones, 90% being singletons. This TCR came from a human donor who received an intestinal transplant. The starting material was unstimulated CD8+ T cells sorted from spleen or lymph node cells, obtained before intestinal transplant. The chain carries TRBV2 and TRBJ2-7; possible D gene TRBD1, 5 bases. CDR3: CASSEGGLSSYEQYF. The CDR3 DNA follows: TGTGCCAGCAGTGAAGGGGGCTTAAGCTCCTACGAGCAGTACTTC.